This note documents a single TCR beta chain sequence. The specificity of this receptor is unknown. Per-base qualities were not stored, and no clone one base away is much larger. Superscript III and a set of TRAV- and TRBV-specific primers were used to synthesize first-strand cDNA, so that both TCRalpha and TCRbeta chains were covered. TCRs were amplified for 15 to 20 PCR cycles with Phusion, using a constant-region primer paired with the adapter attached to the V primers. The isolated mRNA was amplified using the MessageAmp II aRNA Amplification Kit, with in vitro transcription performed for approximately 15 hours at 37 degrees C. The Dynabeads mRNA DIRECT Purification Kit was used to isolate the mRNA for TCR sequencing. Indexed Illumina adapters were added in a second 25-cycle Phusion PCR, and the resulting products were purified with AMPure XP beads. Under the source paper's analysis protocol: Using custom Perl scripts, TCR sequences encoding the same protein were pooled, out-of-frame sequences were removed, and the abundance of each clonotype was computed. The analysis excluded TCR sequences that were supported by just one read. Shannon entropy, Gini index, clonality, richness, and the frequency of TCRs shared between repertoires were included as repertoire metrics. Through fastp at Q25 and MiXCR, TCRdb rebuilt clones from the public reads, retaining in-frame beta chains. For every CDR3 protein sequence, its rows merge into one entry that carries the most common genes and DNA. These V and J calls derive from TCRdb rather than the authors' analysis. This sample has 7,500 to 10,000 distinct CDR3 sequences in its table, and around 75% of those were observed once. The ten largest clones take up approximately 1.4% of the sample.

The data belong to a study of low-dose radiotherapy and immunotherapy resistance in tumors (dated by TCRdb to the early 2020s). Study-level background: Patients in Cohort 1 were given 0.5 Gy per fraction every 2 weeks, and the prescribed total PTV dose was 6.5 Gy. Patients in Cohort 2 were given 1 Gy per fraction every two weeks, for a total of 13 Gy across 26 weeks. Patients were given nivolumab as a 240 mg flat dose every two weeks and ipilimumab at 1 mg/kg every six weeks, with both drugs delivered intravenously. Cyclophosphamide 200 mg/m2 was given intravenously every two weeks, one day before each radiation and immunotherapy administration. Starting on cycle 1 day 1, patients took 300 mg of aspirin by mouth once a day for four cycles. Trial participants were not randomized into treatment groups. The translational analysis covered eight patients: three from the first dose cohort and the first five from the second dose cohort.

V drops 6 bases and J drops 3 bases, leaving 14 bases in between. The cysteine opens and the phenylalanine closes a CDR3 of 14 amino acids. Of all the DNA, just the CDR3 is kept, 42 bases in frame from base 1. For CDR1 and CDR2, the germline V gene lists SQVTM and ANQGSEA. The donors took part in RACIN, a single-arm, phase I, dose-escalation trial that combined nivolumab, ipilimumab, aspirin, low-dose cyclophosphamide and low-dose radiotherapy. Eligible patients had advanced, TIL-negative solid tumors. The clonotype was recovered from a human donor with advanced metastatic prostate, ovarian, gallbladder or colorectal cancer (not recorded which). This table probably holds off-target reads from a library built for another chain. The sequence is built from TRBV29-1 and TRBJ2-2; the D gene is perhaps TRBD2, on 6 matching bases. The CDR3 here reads CSVRGGVDTGELFF. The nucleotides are TGCAGCGTCCGAGGAGGGGTGGACACCGGGGAGCTGTTTTTT.